The 19 T cell receptor beta chains reported below all come from one sample, sequenced in a study of neurological immune-mediated disorders. TCRdb redid the calling of the 5' RACE reads with MiXCR, one entry per CDR3 protein. The sample includes about 19,000 distinct CDR3 sequences, roughly 2.7% of them seen just once. The specimen sequenced was PBMCs. Every receptor here comes from a woman younger than 35 with multiple sclerosis.

This clonotype was picked up many times. The chain joins TRBV18 to TRBJ2-7; D is possibly TRBD1 (5 bases). The CDR3 is 12 residues long. The germline V and J ends were trimmed by 6 bases and 0 bases, with 6 bases remaining between them. Germline assignment: CDR1 KGHSH and CDR2 LQKENI. In nucleotides, the CDR3 is TGTGCCAGCTCCGACAGCTCCTACGAGCAGTACTTC. As protein: CASSDSSYEQYF.

Relative to its sample, this clonotype is medium-sized. The V gene is TRBV5-5, the J gene TRBJ2-5, with 7 bases fitting TRBD2. There are 13 residues in the CDR3. V gave up 3 bases and J gave up 2 bases; unmatched junction bases: 1. Per germline, CDR1 SGHKS and CDR2 YYEKEE (reference sequence). CDR3 amino acids: CASSSGGQETQYF. DNA of the CDR3: TGTGCCAGCAGCTCGGGGGGACAAGAGACCCAGTACTTC.

The rearrangement joins TRBV18 to TRBJ1-5, with D perhaps TRBD1 (6 bases). The CDR3 spans 13 residues. CDR1 and CDR2 (germline): KGHSH, LQKENI. V was clipped by 5 bases and J by 6 bases, with 11 bases between them. CDR3 sequence reads: CASSGGGRQPQHF. CDR3 sequence (DNA): TGTGCCAGCTCAGGGGGGGGCCGTCAGCCCCAGCATTTT.

This clonotype appeared many times. The genes are TRBV5-1 and TRBJ2-4; possibly TRBD1 for D (6 bases). From germline, CDR1 is SGHRS and CDR2 YFSETQ. CDR3 size: 15 residues. V lost 2 bases and J lost 6, with 15 bases in between. Written as DNA, the CDR3 is TGCGCCAGCAGCTTCACGAGGGGGTCATTAAACATTCAGTACTTC. It translates to CASSFTRGSLNIQYF.

The chain couples TRBV4-1 to TRBJ2-5, with TRBD1 matching over 7 bases. The CDR3 runs 14 residues. The germline gives CDR1 MGHRA, CDR2 YSYEKL. V lost 3 bases to trimming and J lost 4 bases; unmatched junction nucleotides: 5. CDR3 in amino acids: CASSQGQPGETQYF. The CDR3 coding sequence is TGCGCCAGCAGCCAGGGACAGCCCGGAGAGACCCAGTACTTC.

This clonotype has ten or more counts. The rearrangement links TRBV12-3 or TRBV12-4 to TRBJ1-1; a possible D gene is TRBD1 (6 bases). Trimming took off 6 bases at V and 0 bases at J, with 14 bases between the two ends. The CDR3 contains 15 residues. Written as DNA, the CDR3 is TGTGCCAGCAGCTATGGGGGGGCTATGAACACTGAAGCTTTCTTT. Encoded protein: CASSYGGAMNTEAFF.

The chain uses TRBV12-3 or TRBV12-4 and TRBJ1-3; D is undetermined. The CDR3 totals 14 residues. The ends were cut back, 2 bases at V and 1 base at J, with 6 bases in the middle. CDR3 loop: CASSLKQSGNTIYF. Written as DNA, the CDR3 is TGTGCCAGCAGTTTAAAGCAGTCTGGAAACACCATATATTTT.

This clonotype appeared many times. The chain links TRBV28 to TRBJ2-1; 10 bases are a match to TRBD2. Germline V gene sequence: CDR1 MDHEN, CDR2 SYDVKM. V lost 0 bases and J lost 10; bases outside the gene matches: 12. This CDR3 contains 17 residues. CDR3 DNA sequence: TGTGCCAGCAGTTTATGGTCTAGCGGGAGTCTTCTTAACGAGCAGTTCTTC. Its protein product is CASSLWSSGSLLNEQFF.

This clonotype showed up many times. The chain is built from TRBV12-3 or TRBV12-4 and TRBJ2-5; D remains unclear. The CDR3 has 11 residues. Between the trimmed V and J ends, which lost 4 bases and 5 bases, there was a span of 5 bases. The CDR3 sequence is CASSSRETQYF. CDR3 in DNA: TGTGCCAGCAGTTCTCGGGAGACCCAGTACTTC.

The CDR3 spells CASSLWGDDEQFF. The CDR3 nucleotides read TGTGCCAGCAGCTTATGGGGGGACGATGAGCAGTTCTTC. The rearrangement uses TRBV7-6 and TRBJ2-1, with a tentative D call TRBD2 (6 bases). Trimming took off 2 bases at V and 8 bases at J, with 10 bases between the two ends. The CDR3 has 13 residues. Germline-derived CDR1 and CDR2 are SGHVS and FNYEAQ.

This clonotype was recorded many times. The V gene is TRBV27, the J gene TRBJ2-7; D is undetermined. The CDR3 covers 11 residues. Germline loops: CDR1 MNHEY, CDR2 SMNVEV (reference sequence). The V end lost 0 bases, the J end lost 8 bases, and 5 bases lay between the germline ends. CDR3 sequence: CASSLSGKQYF. The CDR3 bases are TGTGCCAGCAGTTTATCCGGAAAGCAGTACTTC.

This clonotype is labeled as medium-sized. The rearrangement links TRBV20-1 to TRBJ2-1; D remains unclear. V gave up 1 base and J gave up 3 bases, with 1 base separating them. This CDR3 region has 11 residues. Germline CDR1 reads DFQATT; CDR2 reads SNEGSKA (reference sequence). CDR3 nucleotide sequence: TGCAGTGCTAGAGTCTACAATGAGCAGTTCTTC. The encoded protein is CSARVYNEQFF.

In its sample, this clonotype was seen many times. The chain is built from TRBV20-1 and TRBJ1-1; TRBD1 is a possible D gene (5 bases). The CDR3 extends over 13 amino acids. Trimming shortened V by 3 bases and J by 6 bases, and 14 bases separated the two germline ends. CDR1 and CDR2 from the germline V gene are DFQATT and SNEGSKA (reference sequence). CDR3 in DNA: TGCAGTGCTAGTCGTCAGGGAATCGCTGAAGCTTTCTTT. Its translation: CSASRQGIAEAFF.

This clonotype occurred many times. The chain employs TRBV9 and TRBJ2-7; the match to TRBD1 covers 10 bases. Looked up from germline, CDR1 is SGDLS and CDR2 is YYNGEE. The CDR3 has 14 residues. The junction had 6 bases not matched to a gene; V was cut back by 3 bases and J by 6 bases. The CDR3 is CASSELTGGGEQYF. In DNA form, the CDR3 reads TGTGCCAGCAGCGAACTGACAGGGGGCGGCGAGCAGTACTTC.

This clonotype is termed medium-sized. V gene TRBV5-6 combines with J gene TRBJ2-5, with a possible D match to TRBD1 (5 bases). Germline CDR1 and CDR2: SGHDT and YYEEEE. Trimming pared 5 bases from V and 1 base from J, leaving 18 bases between. This CDR3 contains 16 residues. This CDR3 is CASSTPVGRAQETQYF. The CDR3 coding sequence is TGTGCCAGCAGTACCCCAGTGGGCAGGGCCCAAGAGACCCAGTACTTC.

Many counts were recorded for this clonotype. The rearrangement joins TRBV3-1 to TRBJ2-1, with 14 bases fitting TRBD2. CDR3 size: 18 residues. Germline values: CDR1 LGHDT, CDR2 YNNKEL (reference sequence). V was clipped by 1 base and J by 7 bases; unmatched bases: 9. CDR3 DNA sequence: TGTGCCAGCAGCCAAGGGCTACGACTAGCGGGAGGGCCTAATGAGCAGTTCTTC. Protein: CASSQGLRLAGGPNEQFF.

This clonotype was counted many times. J is TRBJ2-1 and V is TRBV6-2 or TRBV6-3, with D uncertain. Per germline, CDR1 MNHEY and CDR2 SVGEGT. V gave up 8 bases and J gave up 3 bases, with 5 bases separating them. The CDR3 length is 11 residues. The CDR3 sequence: CASQLYNEQFF. DNA of the CDR3: TGTGCCAGCCAACTCTACAATGAGCAGTTCTTC.

This clonotype has just a few counts. The junction departs from germline at one end; a sequencing error may be responsible. J is TRBJ1-5 and V is TRBV20-1, with TRBD1 as a possible D gene (5 bases). Germline V gene lookup returns CDR1 DFQATT and CDR2 SNEGSKA (reference sequence). This CDR3 is built from 15 residues. CDR3 sequence reads: CSARDAQVAGQPQNF. As DNA, the CDR3 is TGCAGTGCAAGGGACGCTCAGGTCGCCGGTCAGCCCCAGAATTTT.

The DNA of the CDR3 is TGTGCCAGCAGCCTCGGACAGGGGGGCGTAAACATTCAGTACTTC. This gives the protein CASSLGQGGVNIQYF. The chain couples TRBV2 to TRBJ2-4; the match to TRBD1 covers 10 bases. Germline CDR1 SNHLY, CDR2 FYNNEI. The junction had 8 bases not matched to a gene; V was cut back by 6 bases and J by 6 bases. This CDR3 is 15 amino acids long.